This is a list of T cell receptor beta chains from one sample in a study of blood T cell repertoires in COVID-19. Repertoires were generated with immunoSEQ multiplex PCR, while TCRdb's copy carries only in-frame clones and drops some. The data show approximately 190,000 clones, 88% seen once. The sample consisted of peripheral blood. The receptors here all came from a man aged 40-49 years with active or convalescent COVID-19. CDR3s include the opening cysteine and the closing phenylalanine or tryptophan. The D gene is left open where the match is weak. Expanded clones get a size class; other rows say once, few or many, or leave the size out.

V gene: TRBV7-9; J gene: TRBJ1-1; D gene: -; clone size: -; CDR3 protein: CASEGAYTEAFF; CDR3 DNA: TGTGCCAGCGAAGGGGCCTACACTGAAGCTTTCTTT
V gene: TRBV5-1; J gene: TRBJ2-5; D gene: -; clone size: -; CDR3 protein: CASRTALQETQYF; CDR3 DNA: TGCGCCAGCAGGACAGCTTTACAAGAGACCCAGTACTTC
V gene: TRBV9; J gene: TRBJ2-1; D gene: TRBD1; clone size: -; CDR3 protein: CASSPGGRLGEQFF; CDR3 DNA: TGTGCCAGCAGCCCAGGGGGTAGGCTCGGTGAGCAGTTCTTC
V gene: TRBV28; J gene: TRBJ2-7; D gene: TRBD2; clone size: -; CDR3 protein: CASSGTSGTSYEQYF; CDR3 DNA: TGTGCCAGCAGTGGCACTAGCGGGACTTCCTACGAGCAGTACTTC
V gene: TRBV12-3/TRBV12-4; J gene: TRBJ1-2; D gene: -; clone size: -; CDR3 protein: CASSPTQLGGYTF; CDR3 DNA: TGTGCCAGCAGTCCTACACAACTCGGGGGCTACACCTTC
V gene: TRBV21-1; J gene: TRBJ1-2; D gene: -; clone size: -; CDR3 protein: CASSKGGGTGTPPPGYTF; CDR3 DNA: TGTGCCAGCAGCAAAGGAGGCGGGACAGGGACTCCCCCTCCGGGCTACACCTTC
V gene: TRBV4-1; J gene: TRBJ2-7; D gene: TRBD2; clone size: -; CDR3 protein: CASSQLLADPTYEQYF; CDR3 DNA: TGCGCCAGCAGCCAATTACTAGCGGACCCAACCTACGAGCAGTACTTC
V gene: TRBV7-3; J gene: TRBJ2-1; D gene: TRBD2; clone size: -; CDR3 protein: CASSSRPGTSGGGSSYNEQFF; CDR3 DNA: TGTGCCAGCAGCTCCAGGCCCGGGACTAGCGGGGGGGGGAGCTCCTACAATGAGCAGTTCTTC
V gene: TRBV5-6; J gene: TRBJ2-5; D gene: -; clone size: -; CDR3 protein: CASSALTGKPQETQYF; CDR3 DNA: TGTGCCAGCAGCGCCCTTACAGGGAAACCCCAAGAGACCCAGTACTTC
V gene: TRBV11-3; J gene: TRBJ2-7; D gene: -; clone size: -; CDR3 protein: CASSSFSYEQYF; CDR3 DNA: TGTGCCAGCAGCTCCTTTTCCTACGAGCAGTACTTC
V gene: TRBV7-2; J gene: TRBJ1-2; D gene: -; clone size: -; CDR3 protein: CASSLVQAGGPGGYTF; CDR3 DNA: TGTGCCAGCAGCTTAGTACAAGCCGGGGGGCCTGGAGGCTACACCTTC
V gene: TRBV21-1; J gene: TRBJ2-1; D gene: -; clone size: -; CDR3 protein: CASSKAKLAKQFF; CDR3 DNA: TGTGCCAGCAGCAAAGCCAAGCTAGCAAAGCAGTTCTTC
V gene: TRBV4-3; J gene: TRBJ2-3; D gene: TRBD1; clone size: -; CDR3 protein: CASSSDRGLTDTQYF; CDR3 DNA: TGCGCCAGCAGTTCGGACAGGGGGCTCACAGATACGCAGTATTTT
V gene: TRBV6-6; J gene: TRBJ2-7; D gene: -; clone size: -; CDR3 protein: CASRGGAFPYEQYF; CDR3 DNA: TGTGCCAGCAGAGGTGGGGCGTTCCCCTACGAGCAGTACTTC
V gene: TRBV27; J gene: TRBJ1-5; D gene: TRBD1; clone size: -; CDR3 protein: CASSSGTARNQPQHF; CDR3 DNA: TGTGCCAGCAGTTCGGGGACAGCCCGGAATCAGCCCCAGCATTTT
V gene: TRBV2; J gene: TRBJ1-5; D gene: -; clone size: -; CDR3 protein: CASRLVGNQPQHF; CDR3 DNA: TGTGCCAGCAGATTAGTTGGCAATCAGCCCCAGCATTTT
V gene: TRBV6-5; J gene: TRBJ1-2; D gene: -; clone size: -; CDR3 protein: CASSYGKVGGGYTF; CDR3 DNA: TGTGCCAGCAGTTACGGGAAGGTCGGGGGTGGCTACACCTTC
V gene: TRBV6-1; J gene: TRBJ2-5; D gene: -; clone size: -; CDR3 protein: CASSDSKTQYF; CDR3 DNA: TGTGCCAGCAGTGACAGTAAGACCCAGTACTTC
V gene: TRBV5-4; J gene: TRBJ1-1; D gene: -; clone size: -; CDR3 protein: CASSLRDKNTEAFF; CDR3 DNA: TGTGCCAGCAGCTTGAGGGACAAGAACACTGAAGCTTTCTTT
V gene: TRBV23-1; J gene: TRBJ2-7; D gene: -; clone size: -; CDR3 protein: CASSHRGSEQYF; CDR3 DNA: TGCGCCAGCAGTCACCGGGGTAGCGAGCAGTACTTC
V gene: TRBV19; J gene: TRBJ1-6; D gene: TRBD1; clone size: -; CDR3 protein: CASSIAGNRGTPPLHF; CDR3 DNA: TGTGCCAGTAGTATAGCCGGGAACAGGGGTACACCACCCCTCCACTTT
V gene: TRBV6-5; J gene: TRBJ1-6; D gene: TRBD1; clone size: -; CDR3 protein: CASSPRQGSPPLHF; CDR3 DNA: TGTGCCAGCAGCCCCAGACAGGGGAGTCCACCCCTCCACTTT
V gene: TRBV7-2; J gene: TRBJ2-3; D gene: TRBD1; clone size: -; CDR3 protein: CASNPGQGAADTQYF; CDR3 DNA: TGTGCCAGCAACCCGGGACAGGGGGCTGCAGATACGCAGTATTTT
V gene: TRBV12-5; J gene: TRBJ2-7; D gene: TRBD2; clone size: -; CDR3 protein: CASGMTSEKYF; CDR3 DNA: TGTGCTAGTGGTATGACTAGCGAGAAGTACTTC
V gene: TRBV9; J gene: TRBJ1-2; D gene: TRBD1; clone size: -; CDR3 protein: CASSSPDRDLSGYTF; CDR3 DNA: TGTGCCAGCAGCTCACCAGACAGGGATTTAAGCGGCTACACCTTC
V gene: TRBV27; J gene: TRBJ2-2; D gene: TRBD1; clone size: -; CDR3 protein: CASTRDRVGTGELFF; CDR3 DNA: TGTGCCAGCACCAGGGACAGGGTGGGCACCGGGGAGCTGTTTTTT
V gene: TRBV29-1; J gene: TRBJ1-1; D gene: -; clone size: -; CDR3 protein: CCGTGPFEAFF; CDR3 DNA: TGCTGCGGAACAGGGCCCTTTGAAGCTTTCTTT
V gene: TRBV15; J gene: TRBJ1-2; D gene: -; clone size: -; CDR3 protein: CATSREGYYGYTF; CDR3 DNA: TGTGCCACCAGCCGGGAGGGTTACTATGGCTACACCTTC
V gene: TRBV4-3; J gene: TRBJ1-6; D gene: -; clone size: few; CDR3 protein: CASSQDRGGINSPLHF; CDR3 DNA: TGCGCCAGCAGCCAAGATCGTGGAGGGATTAATTCACCCCTCCACTTT
V gene: TRBV5-1; J gene: TRBJ2-1; D gene: TRBD2; clone size: -; CDR3 protein: CASSTTSGGSYNEQFF; CDR3 DNA: TGCGCCAGCAGCACGACTAGCGGGGGGTCGTACAATGAGCAGTTCTTC
V gene: TRBV2; J gene: TRBJ2-5; D gene: TRBD1; clone size: -; CDR3 protein: CASRPGTGEETQYF; CDR3 DNA: TGTGCCAGCAGACCCGGGACAGGGGAAGAGACCCAGTACTTC
V gene: TRBV6-1; J gene: TRBJ2-6; D gene: TRBD1; clone size: -; CDR3 protein: CASSEGTVPHSGANVLTF; CDR3 DNA: TGTGCCAGCAGTGAGGGGACAGTACCTCACTCTGGGGCCAACGTCCTGACTTTC
V gene: TRBV27; J gene: TRBJ2-7; D gene: TRBD1; clone size: -; CDR3 protein: CASRPRGQGMHEQYF; CDR3 DNA: TGTGCCAGCAGGCCAAGGGGACAGGGTATGCACGAGCAGTACTTC
V gene: TRBV19; J gene: TRBJ2-1; D gene: -; clone size: -; CDR3 protein: CASSTRDKTSGGSYNEQFF; CDR3 DNA: TGTGCCAGTAGTACTCGGGACAAAACCTCCGGCGGGAGCTACAATGAGCAGTTCTTC
V gene: TRBV19; J gene: TRBJ2-4; D gene: TRBD1; clone size: -; CDR3 protein: CASSIGDRGYIQYF; CDR3 DNA: TGTGCCAGTAGTATAGGGGACAGGGGTTACATTCAGTACTTC
V gene: TRBV18; J gene: TRBJ2-7; D gene: TRBD1; clone size: -; CDR3 protein: CASSPQGALSYEQYF; CDR3 DNA: TGTGCCAGCTCACCACAGGGGGCTCTTTCCTACGAGCAGTACTTC
V gene: TRBV7-3; J gene: TRBJ2-3; D gene: -; clone size: -; CDR3 protein: CASSFTGDTDTQYF; CDR3 DNA: TGTGCCAGCAGCTTCACGGGGGATACAGATACGCAGTATTTT
V gene: TRBV2; J gene: TRBJ2-2; D gene: TRBD1; clone size: few; CDR3 protein: CASRDRARTGELFF; CDR3 DNA: TGTGCCAGCAGGGACAGGGCGAGGACCGGGGAGCTGTTTTTT
V gene: TRBV27; J gene: TRBJ1-1; D gene: TRBD1; clone size: -; CDR3 protein: CASSLTPLAGGGTEAFF; CDR3 DNA: TGTGCCAGCAGTTTAACCCCTCTTGCAGGGGGCGGAACTGAAGCTTTCTTT
V gene: TRBV4-2; J gene: TRBJ2-5; D gene: TRBD1; clone size: -; CDR3 protein: CASSQDRQGIQETQYF; CDR3 DNA: TGTGCCAGCAGCCAAGACCGACAGGGGATACAAGAGACCCAGTACTTC
V gene: TRBV6-1; J gene: TRBJ1-5; D gene: -; clone size: -; CDR3 protein: CASSGSRVHSNQPQHF; CDR3 DNA: TGTGCCAGCAGTGGCAGCAGGGTACATAGCAATCAGCCCCAGCATTTT
V gene: TRBV5-4; J gene: TRBJ1-2; D gene: TRBD1; clone size: -; CDR3 protein: CASSYRDRESGYTF; CDR3 DNA: TGTGCCAGCAGCTATCGGGACAGGGAAAGTGGCTACACCTTC
V gene: TRBV30; J gene: TRBJ1-6; D gene: -; clone size: -; CDR3 protein: CAWSGGGTLHF; CDR3 DNA: TGTGCCTGGAGCGGGGGGGGCACTCTCCACTTT
V gene: TRBV18; J gene: TRBJ2-7; D gene: -; clone size: -; CDR3 protein: CASSPPNVQGHGYEQYF; CDR3 DNA: TGTGCCAGCTCACCACCGAACGTCCAGGGGCACGGCTACGAGCAGTACTTC
V gene: TRBV28; J gene: TRBJ2-2; D gene: TRBD1; clone size: -; CDR3 protein: CASRDIPGQGMNTGELFF; CDR3 DNA: TGTGCCAGCAGAGACATTCCGGGACAGGGAATGAACACCGGGGAGCTGTTTTTT
V gene: TRBV9; J gene: TRBJ1-1; D gene: -; clone size: -; CDR3 protein: CASSIMAGDTEAFF; CDR3 DNA: TGTGCCAGCAGCATAATGGCCGGGGACACTGAAGCTTTCTTT
V gene: TRBV6-1; J gene: TRBJ2-2; D gene: TRBD2; clone size: -; CDR3 protein: CASSERLAQTGELFF; CDR3 DNA: TGTGCCAGCAGTGAACGACTAGCCCAGACTGGGGAGCTGTTTTTT
V gene: TRBV6-2/TRBV6-3; J gene: TRBJ2-7; D gene: TRBD2; clone size: -; CDR3 protein: CASSSAGTSGYEQYF; CDR3 DNA: TGTGCCAGCAGTAGCGCCGGGACTAGCGGGTACGAGCAGTACTTC
V gene: TRBV6-5; J gene: TRBJ1-2; D gene: -; clone size: -; CDR3 protein: CASRQSGGSNYGYTF; CDR3 DNA: TGTGCCAGCAGGCAATCGGGGGGATCTAACTATGGCTACACCTTC
V gene: TRBV11-2; J gene: TRBJ1-2; D gene: TRBD1; clone size: -; CDR3 protein: CASSSGGQGPIYGYTF; CDR3 DNA: TGTGCCAGCAGCTCGGGGGGACAGGGACCTATCTATGGCTACACCTTC
V gene: TRBV28; J gene: TRBJ1-1; D gene: TRBD1; clone size: few; CDR3 protein: CASNIAGTAKGEAFF; CDR3 DNA: TGTGCCAGCAATATTGCCGGGACAGCTAAGGGTGAAGCTTTCTTT
V gene: TRBV14; J gene: TRBJ1-1; D gene: -; clone size: -; CDR3 protein: CASSQVFTGFTEAFF; CDR3 DNA: TGTGCCAGCAGCCAAGTTTTTACAGGGTTCACTGAAGCTTTCTTT
V gene: TRBV19; J gene: TRBJ2-4; D gene: -; clone size: -; CDR3 protein: CASSRGKLAKNIQYF; CDR3 DNA: TGTGCCAGTAGTCGGGGGAAATTAGCCAAAAACATTCAGTACTTC
V gene: TRBV6-5; J gene: TRBJ1-2; D gene: -; clone size: few; CDR3 protein: CASSYRRQSNYGYTF; CDR3 DNA: TGTGCCAGCAGTTACAGACGACAGTCTAACTATGGCTACACCTTC
V gene: TRBV6-5; J gene: TRBJ2-4; D gene: -; clone size: -; CDR3 protein: CASTRQLAKNIQYF; CDR3 DNA: TGTGCCAGCACTCGACAGCTAGCCAAAAACATTCAGTACTTC
V gene: TRBV5-6; J gene: TRBJ2-3; D gene: TRBD2; clone size: -; CDR3 protein: CASSLAGTSGTPADTQYF; CDR3 DNA: TGTGCCAGCAGTCTCGCCGGGACTAGCGGGACCCCGGCAGATACGCAGTATTTT
V gene: TRBV12-3/TRBV12-4; J gene: TRBJ1-5; D gene: -; clone size: -; CDR3 protein: CASSFQSNQPQHF; CDR3 DNA: TGTGCCAGCAGTTTCCAAAGCAATCAGCCCCAGCATTTT
V gene: TRBV28; J gene: TRBJ1-3; D gene: -; clone size: -; CDR3 protein: CASSLTVTGNTIYF; CDR3 DNA: TGTGCCAGCAGCTTAACGGTAACTGGAAACACCATATATTTT
V gene: TRBV10-3; J gene: TRBJ2-3; D gene: -; clone size: -; CDR3 protein: CAISESGGGSTDTQYF; CDR3 DNA: TGTGCCATCAGTGAGTCCGGCGGGGGCAGCACAGATACGCAGTATTTT
V gene: TRBV5-5; J gene: TRBJ1-1; D gene: -; clone size: -; CDR3 protein: CASSLTGSGTEAFF; CDR3 DNA: TGTGCCAGCAGCTTAACAGGGAGTGGGACTGAAGCTTTCTTT